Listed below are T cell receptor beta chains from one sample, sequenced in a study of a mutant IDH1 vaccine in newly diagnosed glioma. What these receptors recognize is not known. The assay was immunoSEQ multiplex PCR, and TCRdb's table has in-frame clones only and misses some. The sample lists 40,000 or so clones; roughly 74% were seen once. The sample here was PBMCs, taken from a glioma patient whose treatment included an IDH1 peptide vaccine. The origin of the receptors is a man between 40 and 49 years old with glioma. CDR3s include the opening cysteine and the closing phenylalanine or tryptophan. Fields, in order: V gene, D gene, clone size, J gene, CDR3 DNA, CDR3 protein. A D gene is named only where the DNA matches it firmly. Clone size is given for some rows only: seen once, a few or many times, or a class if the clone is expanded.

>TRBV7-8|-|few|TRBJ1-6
TGTGCCAGCAGGCCCTCAGGAGGCTATAATTCACCCCTCCACTTT
CASRPSGGYNSPLHF
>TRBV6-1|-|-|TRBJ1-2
TGTGCCAGCACTTTTGCACACCATGGCTACACCTTC
CASTFAHHGYTF
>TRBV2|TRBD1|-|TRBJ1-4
TGTGCCAGCAGTGATAGGACAGGGGGCCGTGAAAAACTGTTTTTT
CASSDRTGGREKLFF
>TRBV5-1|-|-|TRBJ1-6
TGCGCCAGCAGCGTAATACAGGGTTCCCCGGGATCACCCCTCCACTTT
CASSVIQGSPGSPLHF
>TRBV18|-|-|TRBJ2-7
TGTGCCAGCTCACCAAATACTAGCACCTACGAGCAGTACTTC
CASSPNTSTYEQYF
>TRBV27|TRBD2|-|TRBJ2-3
TGTGCCAGCAGTCTGTTGACCGGGACTAACCCTAGCACGCAGTATTTT
CASSLLTGTNPSTQYF
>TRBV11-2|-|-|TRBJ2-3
TGTGCCAGCAGTCCCACCCCCTTGGGGGATACGCAGTATTTT
CASSPTPLGDTQYF
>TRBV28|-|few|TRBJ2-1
TGTGCCAGCAGTTCAGACTACAATGAGCAGTTCTTC
CASSSDYNEQFF
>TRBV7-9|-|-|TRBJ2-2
TGTGCCATCGGGGAGCAGGCCATAAACACCGGGGAGCTGTTTTTT
CAIGEQAINTGELFF
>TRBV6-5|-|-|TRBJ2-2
TGTGCCAGCAGCTCCGGGACCCTGAGGGCCGGGGAGCTGTTTTTT
CASSSGTLRAGELFF
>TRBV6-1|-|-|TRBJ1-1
TGTGCCACACGGAGCGAATTGGACTCTGAAGCTTTCTTT
CATRSELDSEAFF
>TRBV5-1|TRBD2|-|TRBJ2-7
TGCGCCAGCAGCCCCAATAGCGGGGGGTGGGAGCAGTACTTC
CASSPNSGGWEQYF
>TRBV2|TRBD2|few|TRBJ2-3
TGTGCCAGCGGACTAGCGGGTACTCGCACAGATACGCAGTATTTT
CASGLAGTRTDTQYF
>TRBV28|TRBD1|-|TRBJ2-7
TGTGCCACCCTAAGTGGACAGGTCCACGAGCAGTACTTC
CATLSGQVHEQYF
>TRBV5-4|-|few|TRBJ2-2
TGTGCCAGCACCCCTATTCCGGGGGACACCGGGGAGCTGTTTTTT
CASTPIPGDTGELFF
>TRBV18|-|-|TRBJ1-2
TGTGCCAGCTCACCGAGGGAGAACGCTAACTATGGCTACACCTTC
CASSPRENANYGYTF
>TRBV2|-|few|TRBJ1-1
TGTGCCAGCAGTAAGACAGGCCGGGGTGGCACTGAAGCTTTCTTT
CASSKTGRGGTEAFF
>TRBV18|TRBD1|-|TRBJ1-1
TGTGCCAGCTCACCCGACAGGGGGGGTACTGAAGCTTTCTTT
CASSPDRGGTEAFF
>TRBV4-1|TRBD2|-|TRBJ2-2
TGCGCCAGCAGCCAACGACTAGCGGGACTGAACACCGGGGAGCTGTTTTTT
CASSQRLAGLNTGELFF
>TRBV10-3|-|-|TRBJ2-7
TGTGCCATCAGTGATGAACCGGGCCTCAGTGGATCCGAGCAGTACTTC
CAISDEPGLSGSEQYF
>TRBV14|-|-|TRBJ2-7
TGTGCCAGCAGCCATTTTCTCACCTACGAGCAGTACTTC
CASSHFLTYEQYF
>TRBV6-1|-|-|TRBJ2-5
TGTGCCAGCAGCACAACCCTGACAGCTCAAGAGACCCAGTACTTC
CASSTTLTAQETQYF
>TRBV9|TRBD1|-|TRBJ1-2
TGTGCCAGCAGCGTCACAGGGGGCGGCTATGGCTACACCTTC
CASSVTGGGYGYTF
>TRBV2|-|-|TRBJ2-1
TGTGCCAGCAGTCAGGACGGGCAGGGTATTTTAGATGAGCAGTTCTTC
CASSQDGQGILDEQFF
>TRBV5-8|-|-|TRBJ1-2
TGTGCCAGCAGCCCTCCGGGAGTACGGAGCTATGGCTACACCTTC
CASSPPGVRSYGYTF
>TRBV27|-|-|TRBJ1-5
TGTGCCAGCAGTTTGCACTATAGCAATCAGCCCCAGCATTTT
CASSLHYSNQPQHF
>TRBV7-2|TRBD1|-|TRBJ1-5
TGTGCCAGCAGCTTCTCAGGGGGTTATCAGCCCCAGCATTTT
CASSFSGGYQPQHF